This paragraph reports one T cell receptor beta chain. The sample is drawn from a study of blood T cell repertoires in COVID-19. Overall study context: PBMCs, B-cell-depleted T cells, or T cells provided the cDNA or gDNA that made up the material.

This CDR3 spans 16 amino acids. CDR1 is SQVTM, CDR2 ANQGSEA, per germline. The germline V and J ends were trimmed by 4 bases and 2 bases, with 17 bases remaining between them. Per the original data handling: Nucleated cell counts were estimated from reference gene primer amplification. Assay used: immunoSEQ multiplex PCR; TCRdb lists only in-frame clones, some missing. V and J calls and clone size come straight from that table; D and trimming were deduced from the DNA. The sample contains around 130,000 clones, 70% to 85% of which appear only once. The sample was peripheral blood. The sequence derives from a woman in her sixties with acute or convalescent COVID-19. The rearrangement uses TRBV29-1 and TRBJ2-2, with D tentatively TRBD1 (7 bases). The CDR3 DNA reads TGCAGCGTTGTGGGGAGGAAAGGGGGCAACACCGGGGAGCTGTTTTTT. Amino acid sequence: CSVVGRKGGNTGELFF.